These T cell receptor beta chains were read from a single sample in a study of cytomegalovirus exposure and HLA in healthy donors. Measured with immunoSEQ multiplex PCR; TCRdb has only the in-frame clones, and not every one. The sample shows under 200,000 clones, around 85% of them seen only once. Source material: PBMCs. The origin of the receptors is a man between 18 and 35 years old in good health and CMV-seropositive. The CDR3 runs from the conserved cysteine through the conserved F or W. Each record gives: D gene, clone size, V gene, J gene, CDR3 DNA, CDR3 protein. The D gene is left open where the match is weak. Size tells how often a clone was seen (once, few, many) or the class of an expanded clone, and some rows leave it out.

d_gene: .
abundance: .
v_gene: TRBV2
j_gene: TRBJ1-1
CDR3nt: TGTGCCAGCAGTGCCGGGACAAGGGACACTGAAGCTTTCTTT
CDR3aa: CASSAGTRDTEAFF

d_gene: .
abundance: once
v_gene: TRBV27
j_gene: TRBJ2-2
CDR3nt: TGTGCCAGCAGTTCTCCAGGTCGGGGTAGGAACCCCCAAGAGAACACCGGGGAGCTGTTTTTT
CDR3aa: CASSSPGRGRNPQENTGELFF

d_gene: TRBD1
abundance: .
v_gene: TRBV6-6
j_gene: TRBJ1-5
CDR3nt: TGTGCCAGCAGTTATGGAACAGGGGGCAATCAGCCCCAGCATTTT
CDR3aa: CASSYGTGGNQPQHF

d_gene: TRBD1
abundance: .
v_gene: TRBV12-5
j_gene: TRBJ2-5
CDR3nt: TGTGCTAGTGGTTTGGTACAGGGGGTACGGGAGACCCAGTACTTC
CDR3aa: CASGLVQGVRETQYF

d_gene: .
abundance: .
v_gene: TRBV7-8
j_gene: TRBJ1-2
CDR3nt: TGTGCCAGCAGCTTATACGAGAGTGGAGTCTATGGCTACACCTTC
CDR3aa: CASSLYESGVYGYTF

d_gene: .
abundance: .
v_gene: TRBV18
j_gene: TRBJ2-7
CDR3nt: TGTGCCAGCTCACGCGCCCCGGGGGAGGCCTACGAGCAGTACTTC
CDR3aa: CASSRAPGEAYEQYF

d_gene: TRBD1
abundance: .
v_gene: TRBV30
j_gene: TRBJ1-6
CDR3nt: TGTGCCTGGAGCGCCACCCGGGGACAGGGATCTTCACCCCTCCACTTT
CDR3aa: CAWSATRGQGSSPLHF

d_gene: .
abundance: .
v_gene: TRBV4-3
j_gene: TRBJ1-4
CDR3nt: TGCGCCAGCAGCCAAGGTGGGGCGGATGAAAAACTGTTTTTT
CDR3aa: CASSQGGADEKLFF

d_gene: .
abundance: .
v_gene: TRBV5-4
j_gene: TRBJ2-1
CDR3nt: TGTGCCAGCAGCCTAACCGGGACAAACTACAATGAGCAGTTCTTC
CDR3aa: CASSLTGTNYNEQFF

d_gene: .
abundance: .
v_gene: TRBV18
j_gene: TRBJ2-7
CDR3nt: TGTGCCAGCTCACCACAAGAGGGGGTTAGGGACGAGCAGTACTTC
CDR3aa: CASSPQEGVRDEQYF

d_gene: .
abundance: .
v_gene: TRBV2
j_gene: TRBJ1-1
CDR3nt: TGTGCCAGCAGGATGGGGGGGGGAAACACTGAAGCTTTCTTT
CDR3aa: CASRMGGGNTEAFF

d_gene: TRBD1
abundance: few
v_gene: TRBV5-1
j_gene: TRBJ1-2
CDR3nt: TGCGCCACAGGGACAGGCCGGACCTATGGCTACACCTTC
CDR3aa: CATGTGRTYGYTF

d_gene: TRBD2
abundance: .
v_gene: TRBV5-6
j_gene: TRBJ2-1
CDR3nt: TGTGCCAGCAGCATCGAAGCGGGGGGTCCTTCCTACAATGAGCAGTTCTTC
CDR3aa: CASSIEAGGPSYNEQFF

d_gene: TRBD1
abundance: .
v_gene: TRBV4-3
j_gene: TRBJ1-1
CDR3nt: TGCGCCAGCAGCCCCCGGCAGGGGGAAACTGAAGCTTTCTTT
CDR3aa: CASSPRQGETEAFF

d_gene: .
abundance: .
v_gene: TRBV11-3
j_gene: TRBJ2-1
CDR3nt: TGTGCCAGCAGCTTAGGGGGAGGCTCCTACAATGAGCAGTTCTTC
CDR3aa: CASSLGGGSYNEQFF

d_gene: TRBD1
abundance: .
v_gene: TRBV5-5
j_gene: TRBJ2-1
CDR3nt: TGTGCCAGCAGCTTGGGACCGGGACAGGGCTACAATGAGCAGTTCTTC
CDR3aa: CASSLGPGQGYNEQFF

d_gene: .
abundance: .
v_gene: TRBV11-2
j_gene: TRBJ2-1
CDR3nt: TGTGCCAGCAGCCGACCAGGCAATGAGCAGTTCTTC
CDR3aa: CASSRPGNEQFF

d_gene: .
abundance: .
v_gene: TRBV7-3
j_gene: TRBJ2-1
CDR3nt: TGTGCCAGCCTTAGGGGGGGACGCGACAATGAGCAGTTCTTC
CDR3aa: CASLRGGRDNEQFF

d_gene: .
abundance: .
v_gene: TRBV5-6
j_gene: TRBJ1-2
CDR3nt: TGTGCCAGCAGCTTACGCGGGGGAGGGGGCTATGGCTACACCTTC
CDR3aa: CASSLRGGGGYGYTF

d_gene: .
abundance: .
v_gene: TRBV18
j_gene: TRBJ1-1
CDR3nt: TGTGCCAGCTCTCCATTTTTTGGGGCTTTGAACACTGAAGCTTTCTTT
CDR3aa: CASSPFFGALNTEAFF

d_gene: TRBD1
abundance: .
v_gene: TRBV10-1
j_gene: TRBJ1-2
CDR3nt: TGCGCCAGCACCCGGACAGGGGAAAACTATGGCTACACCTTC
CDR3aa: CASTRTGENYGYTF

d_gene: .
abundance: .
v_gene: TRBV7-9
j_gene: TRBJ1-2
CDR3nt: TGTGCCAGCAGCTTGGCAGAAGTATATGGCTACACCTTC
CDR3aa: CASSLAEVYGYTF

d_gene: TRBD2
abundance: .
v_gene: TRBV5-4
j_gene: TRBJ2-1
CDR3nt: TGTGCCAGCAGCTTTAGTGTTATAGGGACTAGCGGTTCCAATGAGCAGTTCTTC
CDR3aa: CASSFSVIGTSGSNEQFF

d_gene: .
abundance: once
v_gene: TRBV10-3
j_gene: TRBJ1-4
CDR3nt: TGTGCCATCAGAGCCACAGGGATCCAAGATGAAAAACTGTTTTTT
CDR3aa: CAIRATGIQDEKLFF

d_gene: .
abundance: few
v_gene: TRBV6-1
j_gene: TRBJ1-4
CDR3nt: TGTGCCAGCAGTGAGGGAGGAGGGAAATGGGGTGAAAAACTGTTTTTT
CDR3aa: CASSEGGGKWGEKLFF

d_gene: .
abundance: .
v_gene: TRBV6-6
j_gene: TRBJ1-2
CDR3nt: TGTGCCAGCAGCAGGAATGGCTACACCTTC
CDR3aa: CASSRNGYTF

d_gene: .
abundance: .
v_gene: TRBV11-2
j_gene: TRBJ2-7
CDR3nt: TGTGCCAGCAGCTTCGCAGTACAGAGCGAGCAGTACTTC
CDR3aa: CASSFAVQSEQYF

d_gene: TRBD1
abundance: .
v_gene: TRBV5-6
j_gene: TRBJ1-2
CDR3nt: TGTGCCAGCAGCTTGGGGGACAGGGATACCTATGGCTACACCTTC
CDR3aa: CASSLGDRDTYGYTF

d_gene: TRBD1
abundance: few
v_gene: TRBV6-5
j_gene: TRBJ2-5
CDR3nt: TGTGCCAGCAGTATCGGGACAGCAAGAGAGACCCAGTACTTC
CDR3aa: CASSIGTARETQYF

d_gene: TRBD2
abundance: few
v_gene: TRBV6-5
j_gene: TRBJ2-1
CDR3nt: TGTGCCAGCAGTTACTCGACTAGCGGGGGCACAGAGTTCTTC
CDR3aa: CASSYSTSGGTEFF

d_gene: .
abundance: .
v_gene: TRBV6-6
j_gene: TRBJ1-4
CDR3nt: TGTGCCAGCAGTTATTCAAATACAGGGATTGGGGAAAAACTGTTTTTT
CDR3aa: CASSYSNTGIGEKLFF

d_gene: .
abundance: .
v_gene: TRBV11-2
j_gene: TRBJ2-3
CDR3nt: TGTGCCAGCAGCTCCATCCAGTCCCCAGATACGCAGTATTTT
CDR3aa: CASSSIQSPDTQYF

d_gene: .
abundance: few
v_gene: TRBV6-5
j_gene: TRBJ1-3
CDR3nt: TGTGCCAGCAGTTACTCTCCGGGAAACACCATATATTTT
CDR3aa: CASSYSPGNTIYF

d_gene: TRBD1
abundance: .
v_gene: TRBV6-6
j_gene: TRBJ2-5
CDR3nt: TGTGCCAGCAGCAGGGGGAACCAAGAGACCCAGTACTTC
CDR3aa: CASSRGNQETQYF

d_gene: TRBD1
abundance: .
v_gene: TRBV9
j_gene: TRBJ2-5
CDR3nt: TGTGCCAGCAGCGCGATACAGGGGGAGACCCAGTACTTC
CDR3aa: CASSAIQGETQYF

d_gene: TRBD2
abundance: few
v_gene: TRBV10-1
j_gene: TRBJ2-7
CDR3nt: TGCGCCAGCAGTCTAACTAGCGGGGGGGCGGTTGAGTACTTC
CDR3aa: CASSLTSGGAVEYF

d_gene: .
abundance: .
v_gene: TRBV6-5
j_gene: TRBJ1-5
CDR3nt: TGTGCCAGCAGTCACACGCCCCTTACGAATCAGCCCCAGCATTTT
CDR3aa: CASSHTPLTNQPQHF

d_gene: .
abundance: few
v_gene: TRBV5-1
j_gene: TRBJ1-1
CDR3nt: TGCGCCAGCAGCTCGGGACGGGGGACTGAAGCTTTCTTT
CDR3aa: CASSSGRGTEAFF

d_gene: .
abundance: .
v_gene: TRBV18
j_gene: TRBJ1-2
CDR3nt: TGTGCCAGCTCACCATCTCAGGACTATGGCTACACCTTC
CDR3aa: CASSPSQDYGYTF

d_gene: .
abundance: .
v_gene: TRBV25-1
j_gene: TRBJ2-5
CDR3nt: TGTGCCAGCAGTGAACGGGACTCCCTTCAAGAGACCCAGTACTTC
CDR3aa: CASSERDSLQETQYF

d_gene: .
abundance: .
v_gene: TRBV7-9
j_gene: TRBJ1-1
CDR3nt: TGTGCCAGTAGCCCTCTAACAGGGATCAACACTGAAGCTTTCTTT
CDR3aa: CASSPLTGINTEAFF

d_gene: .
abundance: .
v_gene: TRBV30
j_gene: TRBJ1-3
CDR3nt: TGTGCCTGGAGTGATTACAGCTCTGGAAACACCATATATTTT
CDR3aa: CAWSDYSSGNTIYF

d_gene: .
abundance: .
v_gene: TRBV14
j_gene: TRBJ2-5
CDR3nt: TGTGCCAGCAGCCAAGATTGGCAGGGTGACGAGACCCAGTACTTC
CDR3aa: CASSQDWQGDETQYF

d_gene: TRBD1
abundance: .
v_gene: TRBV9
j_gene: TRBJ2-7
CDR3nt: TGTGCCAGCAGCGGACAGGGGGCGGACTACGAGCAGTACTTC
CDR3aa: CASSGQGADYEQYF

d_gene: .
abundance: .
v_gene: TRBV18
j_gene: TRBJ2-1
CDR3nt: TGTGCCAGCTCACCTCTTGAAGCGGTCTCCTACAATGAGCAGTTCTTC
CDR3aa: CASSPLEAVSYNEQFF

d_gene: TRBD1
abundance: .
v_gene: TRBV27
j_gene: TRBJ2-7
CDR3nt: TGTGCCAGCCGGCTGGGGACAGGGGTCGACGAGCAGTACTTC
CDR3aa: CASRLGTGVDEQYF

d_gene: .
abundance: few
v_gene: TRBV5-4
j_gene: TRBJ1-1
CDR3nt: TGTGCCAGCAGCTTGGCGGGGGGGATGAACACTGAAGCTTTCTTT
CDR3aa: CASSLAGGMNTEAFF

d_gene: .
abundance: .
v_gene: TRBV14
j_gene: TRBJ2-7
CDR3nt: TGTGCCAGCAGCCAAGGTCAGGCCCTAGAGGGCGAGCAGTACTTC
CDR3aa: CASSQGQALEGEQYF

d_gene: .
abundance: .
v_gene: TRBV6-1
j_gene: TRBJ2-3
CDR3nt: TGTGCCAGCAGTGAACTCCGGGGACTGAACACAGATACGCAGTATTTT
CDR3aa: CASSELRGLNTDTQYF

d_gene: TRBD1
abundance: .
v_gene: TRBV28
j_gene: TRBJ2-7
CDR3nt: TGTGCCAGCAGTTTCTCCGGGACAGTCTACGAGCAGTACTTC
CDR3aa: CASSFSGTVYEQYF

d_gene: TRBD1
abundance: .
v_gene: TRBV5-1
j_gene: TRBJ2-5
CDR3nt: TGCGCCAGCAGCCCACAGGGGGCTCGGTGGGAGCAGTACTTC
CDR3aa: CASSPQGARWEQYF

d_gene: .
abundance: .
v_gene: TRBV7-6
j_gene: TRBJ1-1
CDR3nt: TGTGCCAGCAGCTTAGGGGAGAAGATAGCTGAAGCTTTCTTT
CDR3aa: CASSLGEKIAEAFF

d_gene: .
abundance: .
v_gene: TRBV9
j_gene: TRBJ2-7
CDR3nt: TGTGCCAGCAGCGTAGCTATGGGACTTGCTTACGAGCAGTACTTC
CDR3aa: CASSVAMGLAYEQYF

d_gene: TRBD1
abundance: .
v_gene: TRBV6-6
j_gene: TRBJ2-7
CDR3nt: TGTGCCAGCAGTTACCAGGCAGGGGGTAATTCGAACGAGCAGTACTTC
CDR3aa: CASSYQAGGNSNEQYF

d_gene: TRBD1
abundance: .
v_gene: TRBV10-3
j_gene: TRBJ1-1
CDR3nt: TGTGCCATTAGGACAGGGAGTTTGACTGAAGCTTTCTTT
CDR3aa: CAIRTGSLTEAFF

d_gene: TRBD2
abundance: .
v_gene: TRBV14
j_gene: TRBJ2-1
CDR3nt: TGTGCCAGCAGACGGACTAGCGGGGGAGGGAATGAGCAGTTCTTC
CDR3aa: CASRRTSGGGNEQFF

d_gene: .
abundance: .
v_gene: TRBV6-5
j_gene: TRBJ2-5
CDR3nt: TGTGCCAGCAAGCTCGAAGAGACCCAGTACTTC
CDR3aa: CASKLEETQYF

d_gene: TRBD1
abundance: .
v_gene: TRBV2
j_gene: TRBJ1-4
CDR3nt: TGTGCCAGTGTGGGACAGGGTAATGAAAAACTGTTTTTT
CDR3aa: CASVGQGNEKLFF

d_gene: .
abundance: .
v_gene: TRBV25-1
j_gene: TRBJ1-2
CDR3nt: TGTGCCAGCAGTGAAGCACCGGCTAACTATGGCTACACCTTC
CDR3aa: CASSEAPANYGYTF